A single T cell receptor (beta chain) is shown here with its context. This specimen includes other DNA sequences encoding the same CDR3. Libraries were prepared by immunoSEQ multiplex PCR; TCRdb keeps only in-frame clonotypes and omits some of them. The table includes roughly 700,000 clones, around 74% detected once. Germline V gene sequence: CDR1 MNHEY, CDR2 SVGAGI. The CDR3 is 11 residues long. The ends were cut back, 2 bases at V and 6 bases at J, with 5 bases in the middle. This sample is part of a study of shared clonotypes between healthy human individuals. J is TRBJ2-7 and V is TRBV6-5; tentatively, D is TRBD2 (5 bases). The source is a woman in her 30s in good health. The material sequenced was memory CD4+ T cells sorted from blood. Subset defined: CD45RA-negative fraction. The CDR3 nucleotides read TGTGCCAGCAGTTACCGGGGCGAGCAGTACTTC. It codes for CASSYRGEQYF.